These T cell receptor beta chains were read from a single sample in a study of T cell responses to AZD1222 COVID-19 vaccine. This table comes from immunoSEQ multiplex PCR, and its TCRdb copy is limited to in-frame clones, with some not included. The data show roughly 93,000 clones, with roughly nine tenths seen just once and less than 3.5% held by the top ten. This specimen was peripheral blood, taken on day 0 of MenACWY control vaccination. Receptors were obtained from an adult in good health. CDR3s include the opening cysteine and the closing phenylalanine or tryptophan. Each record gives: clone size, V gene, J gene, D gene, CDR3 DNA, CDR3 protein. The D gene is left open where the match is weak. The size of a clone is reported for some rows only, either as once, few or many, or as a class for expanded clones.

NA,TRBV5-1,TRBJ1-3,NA,TGCGCCAGCAGCTTGAGCCAGGGTATTCTCTCTGGAAACACCATATATTTT,CASSLSQGILSGNTIYF
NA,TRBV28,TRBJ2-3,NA,TGTGCCAGCAGTTTAGGATTTGAGGTGCAGTATTTT,CASSLGFEVQYF
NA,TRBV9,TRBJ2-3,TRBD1,TGTGCCAGCAACAGGGGCGGCACAGATACGCAGTATTTT,CASNRGGTDTQYF
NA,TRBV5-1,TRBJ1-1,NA,TGCGCCAGCAGCTTTACAGGGCTGAGCACTGAAGCTTTCTTT,CASSFTGLSTEAFF
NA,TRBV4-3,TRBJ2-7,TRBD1,TGCGCCAGCAGCCAAGATAGGGCAGGGGGCGTAGACGAGCAGTACTTC,CASSQDRAGGVDEQYF
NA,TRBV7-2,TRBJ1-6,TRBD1,TGTGCCAGCAGCCTACGGACAGGGGGAAATTCACCCCTCCACTTT,CASSLRTGGNSPLHF
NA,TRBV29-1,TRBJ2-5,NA,TGCAGCGTATTGGGGGGCGTTCGGGAGACCCAGTACTTC,CSVLGGVRETQYF
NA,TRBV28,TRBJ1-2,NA,TGTGCCAGCAGTCCCCCACCAAATGGCTACACCTTC,CASSPPPNGYTF
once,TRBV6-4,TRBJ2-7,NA,TGTGCCAGCAGTGACCCTTCCTACGAGCAGTACTTC,CASSDPSYEQYF
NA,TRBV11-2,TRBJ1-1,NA,TGTGCCAGCAGCTTAGAGGGGGTTCCGAGGACCGGGGCTTTCTTT,CASSLEGVPRTGAFF
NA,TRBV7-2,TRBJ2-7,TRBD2,TGTGCCAGCAGCGTGACTAGCGGGGGGACCTACGAGCAGTACTTC,CASSVTSGGTYEQYF
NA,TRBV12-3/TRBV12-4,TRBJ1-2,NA,TGTGCCAGCAGTTTGGGGAGCTATGGCTACACCTTC,CASSLGSYGYTF
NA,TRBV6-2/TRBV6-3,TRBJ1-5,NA,TGTGCCAGCAGTAGGGACGGTAGAAGCAATCAGCCCCAGCATTTT,CASSRDGRSNQPQHF
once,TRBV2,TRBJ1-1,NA,TGTGCCAGCAGCTTACAGGCTCCAAACACTGAAGCTTTCTTT,CASSLQAPNTEAFF
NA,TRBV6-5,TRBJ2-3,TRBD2,TGTGCCAGCAGTCGCTCCCGGGAGGGGGATACGCAGTATTTT,CASSRSREGDTQYF
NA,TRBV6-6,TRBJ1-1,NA,TGTGCCAGCAGTTATGAGGGGAACACTGAAGCTTTCTTT,CASSYEGNTEAFF
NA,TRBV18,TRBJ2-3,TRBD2,TGTGCCAGCTCACCACCGAGCGGGGGGCCAGATACGCAGTATTTT,CASSPPSGGPDTQYF
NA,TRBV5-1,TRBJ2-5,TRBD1,TGCGCCAGCAGCAAAGGACAGGTACAAGAGACCCAGTACTTC,CASSKGQVQETQYF
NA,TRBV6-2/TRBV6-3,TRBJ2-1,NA,TGTGCCAGCAGTTACCCGCGTAACAGTGCAAGGACGGCCAATGAGCAGTTCTTC,CASSYPRNSARTANEQFF
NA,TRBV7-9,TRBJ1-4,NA,TGTGCCAGCACCCCAAAAGGGCCAGGCACAACTAATGAAAAACTGTTTTTT,CASTPKGPGTTNEKLFF
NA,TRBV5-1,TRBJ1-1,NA,TGCGCCAGCAGCTTGCCTCTCGAGGGCACTGAAGCTTTCTTT,CASSLPLEGTEAFF
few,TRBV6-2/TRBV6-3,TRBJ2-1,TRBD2,TGTGCCAGCAGTTACTCTCCCCCTAGCGGGGGGGTGTACAATGAGCAGTTCTTC,CASSYSPPSGGVYNEQFF